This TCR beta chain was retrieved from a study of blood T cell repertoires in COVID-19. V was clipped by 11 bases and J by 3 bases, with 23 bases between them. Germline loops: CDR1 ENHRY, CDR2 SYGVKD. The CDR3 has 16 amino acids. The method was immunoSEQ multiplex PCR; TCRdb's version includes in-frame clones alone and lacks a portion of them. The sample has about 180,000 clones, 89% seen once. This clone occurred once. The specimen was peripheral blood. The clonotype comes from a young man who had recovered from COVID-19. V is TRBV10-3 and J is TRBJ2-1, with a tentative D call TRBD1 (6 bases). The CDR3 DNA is TGTGCCGCCAGATCTGACACAGGGCGTAGCTACAATGAGCAGTTCTTC. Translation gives CAARSDTGRSYNEQFF.